The 17 T cell receptor beta chains listed next were all sequenced from one sample in a study of post-analysis software for immune sequencing data. Unique molecular identifiers featured in each of the TCR beta cDNA libraries. TCRdb passed the PCR reads through MiXCR, listing each CDR3 protein once. The data show 600,000 to 700,000 distinct CDR3 sequences, 55% to 70% seen once. Their antigens remain unidentified. Study conclusions and caveats: TRBV segments more frequent in patients than in controls numbered roughly 5 and included TRBV5-6, TRBV5-1 and TRBV20-1.

Sequencing was done on a sample of blood. The receptors were sampled from a girl aged 2 to 10 with multiple sclerosis.

This rearrangement joins TRBV30 to TRBJ1-1; 9 bases match TRBD1. Per germline, CDR1 GTSNPN and CDR2 SVGIG (reference sequence). The V and J ends lost 3 bases and 4 bases, in that order; junction bases with no gene match: 0. The CDR3 loop spans 12 amino acids. CDR3 bases: TGTGCCTGGAGGACAGGGGGCACTGAAGCTTTCTTT. Its protein product is CAWRTGGTEAFF.

Remarks on this clonotype: One end of the junction does not line up with germline, which may come from a read error. The V gene is TRBV6-6, the J gene TRBJ2-6; D is undetermined. The CDR3 consists of 15 residues. From germline, CDR1 is MNHNY and CDR2 SVGAGI (reference sequence). In DNA, the CDR3 is TGTGCCGGCAGTAGGGTTTTGTCGGGGGCCAACGTCCTGACTTTC. Its translation: CAGSRVLSGANVLTF.

V and J are TRBV30 and TRBJ2-5; no reliable D call. The CDR3 has 13 residues. The V end was cut by 0 bases, the J end by 2 bases, with 7 bases between. Per the germline V gene, CDR1 is GTSNPN and CDR2 is SVGIG (reference sequence). The CDR3 loop is CAWSVSRQETQYF. DNA for the CDR3: TGTGCCTGGAGTGTAAGCAGGCAAGAGACCCAGTACTTC.

This clonotype was seen only a few times. The rearrangement joins TRBV10-3 to TRBJ2-5, with TRBD2 matching 8 bases. The germline V gene has CDR1 ENHRY and CDR2 SYGVKD. The CDR3 is made up of 14 amino acids. Unmatched junction bases numbered 8, after V lost 7 bases and J lost 4 bases. The CDR3 DNA reads TGTGCCATCAACAGCGGGGGAACCACAGAGACCCAGTACTTC. This encodes CAINSGGTTETQYF.

This chain links TRBV12-3 or TRBV12-4 with TRBJ1-1; a possible D gene is TRBD1 (5 bases). This CDR3 contains 13 residues. V lost 10 bases and J lost 0, with 12 bases in between. The CDR3 spells CATSGTLNTEAFF. The CDR3 coding sequence is TGTGCCACCTCCGGGACGTTGAACACTGAAGCTTTCTTT.

The chain is built from TRBV5-4 and TRBJ2-1, with 11 bases lining up with TRBD2. This CDR3 is built from 16 residues. Germline V gives CDR1 SGHNT, CDR2 YYREEE (reference sequence). V dropped 4 bases and J dropped 7; count of bases not matched to a gene: 10. The CDR3 protein is CASSLPFGTSGNEQFF. The CDR3 nucleotides are TGTGCCAGCAGCCTACCTTTCGGGACTAGCGGTAATGAGCAGTTCTTC.

The rearrangement links TRBV20-1 to TRBJ2-1; 11 bases agree with TRBD2. The length of the CDR3 is 16 residues. V trimming: 2 bases; J trimming: 0 bases; junction bases outside the gene matches: 3. Germline V gene sequence: CDR1 DFQATT, CDR2 SNEGSKA (reference sequence). The CDR3 bases are TGCAGTGCTAGACGGACTAGCGGGCCCTCCTACAATGAGCAGTTCTTC. It codes for CSARRTSGPSYNEQFF.

This clonotype has just a few counts. The genes are TRBV20-1 and TRBJ2-1, with 8 bases aligning to TRBD2. This CDR3 comprises 12 residues. Germline V gene lookup returns CDR1 DFQATT and CDR2 SNEGSKA (reference sequence). V was pared by 8 bases and J by 8 bases, with 8 bases of the junction left unmatched. In nucleotides, the CDR3 is TGCAGTCAGGGCGGGGGGCCCTATGAGCAGTTCTTC. Its protein is CSQGGGPYEQFF.

This clonotype was seen a handful of times. The chain combines TRBV12-3 or TRBV12-4 with TRBJ1-4; weak D call: TRBD1 (5 bases). This CDR3 spans 14 amino acids. V shed 5 bases and J shed 5 bases, with 12 bases lying between them. The CDR3 loop is CASSPAGPNEKLFF. DNA for the CDR3: TGTGCCAGCAGTCCTGCAGGGCCCAATGAAAAACTGTTTTTT.

The genes are TRBV20-1 and TRBJ1-2; D is perhaps TRBD1 (5 bases). There are 14 residues in the CDR3. CDR1 is DFQATT and CDR2 is SNEGSKA in the germline V gene (reference sequence). V lost 0 bases and J lost 8, with 16 bases in between. The CDR3: CSARDGRGRGGYTF. The CDR3 nucleotides read TGCAGTGCTAGAGATGGGCGGGGGAGGGGAGGCTACACCTTC.

The rearrangement uses TRBV7-8 and TRBJ2-1, with 8 bases fitting TRBD2. Per the germline V gene, CDR1 is SGHVS and CDR2 is FQNEAQ. Trimming at V came to 0 bases and at J to 10 bases, leaving 14 bases not matched to a gene. This CDR3 comprises 17 residues. CDR3 in DNA: TGTGCCAGCAGCTTAGCGGGTGGACTAGCAGGTGGAGTGGAGCAGTTCTTC. Its protein product is CASSLAGGLAGGVEQFF.

The chain carries TRBV7-2 and TRBJ2-1; 8 bases agree with TRBD1. Germline-derived CDR1 and CDR2 are SGHTA and FQGNSA. The CDR3 is 16 amino acids. Trimming at V came to 4 bases and at J to 2 bases, leaving 7 bases not matched to a gene. The CDR3 nucleotides are TGTGCCAGCAGCTCCCCCCGGGACAGGCCCTACAATGAGCAGTTCTTC. Translated, it gives CASSSPRDRPYNEQFF.

This chain links TRBV13 with TRBJ1-1, with TRBD1 identical over 8 bases. Germline CDR1 is PRHDT and CDR2 is FYEKMQ (reference sequence). After removal of 4 bases from V and 1 base from J, the junction contained 5 bases not matched to a gene. The CDR3 is 15 residues long. CDR3 residues: CASSSPGTGNTEAFF. For the CDR3, the DNA is TGTGCCAGCAGCTCTCCCGGGACAGGGAACACTGAAGCTTTCTTT.

V and J are TRBV6-5 and TRBJ2-1, with 10 bases that match TRBD2. The germline V gene has CDR1 MNHEY and CDR2 SVGAGI. Losses at the gene ends were 5 bases for V and 0 bases for J; bases not matched to a gene: 7. This CDR3 is built from 17 residues. The CDR3 DNA sequence: TGTGCCAGCAGTCACCGGACTAGCGGAAGCTCCTACAATGAGCAGTTCTTC. Translated: CASSHRTSGSSYNEQFF.

The chain couples TRBV15 to TRBJ2-7, with D perhaps assigned TRBD1 or TRBD2 (5 bases each). The CDR3 contains 15 residues. V was pared by 0 bases and J by 4 bases, with 13 bases between. Germline V gene data show CDR1 as LNHNV and CDR2 as YYDKDF (reference sequence). The CDR3 nucleotides read TGTGCCACCAGCAGAGAACGTACGTGGGGGTACGAGCAGTACTTC. It translates to CATSRERTWGYEQYF.

This chain uses TRBV14 with TRBJ2-7; TRBD1 matches at 8 bases. CDR3 length: 14 residues. The ends lost 7 bases at V and 1 base at J; junction bases unmatched: 6. The germline V gene has CDR1 SGHDN and CDR2 FVKESK. The chain's CDR3 is CASKGQGKSYEQYF. DNA for the CDR3: TGTGCCAGCAAAGGACAGGGAAAATCCTACGAGCAGTACTTC.

The V call is TRBV20-1, the J call TRBJ2-7; D uncertain. Germline-derived CDR1 and CDR2 are DFQATT and SNEGSKA (reference sequence). Deletions cut 4 bases from V and 3 bases from J, with 10 bases between. The CDR3 sequence is 12 residues long. The DNA of the CDR3 is TGCAGTGCTACTTCCCCAATCTACGAGCAGTACTTC. It yields the protein CSATSPIYEQYF.